This TCR beta chain was retrieved from a study of tumor and adjacent non-tumor tissue in lung cancer. The germline V gene encodes CDR1 SGHDN and CDR2 FVKESK. The CDR3 length is 12 residues. Three rounds of nested PCR, following a modified ARM-PCR protocol, produced the TCRbeta library. TCRdb re-derived calls from the multiplex PCR reads in MiXCR, one entry per CDR3 protein. This table has 65,000 to 70,000 distinct CDR3 sequences, 50% to 60% appearing once. This clonotype was recorded once. What it binds is unknown. One end of the junction varies from germline; a read error may be responsible. The template was RNA from unsorted bulk tissue. Study conclusions and caveats: Compared with tumor, normal lung showed significantly lower TCR diversity.

Sequences were obtained from lung tumor tissue. The V gene is TRBV14, the J gene TRBJ1-1, with unresolved D. The receptor comes from a man aged 45-60 years with non-small cell lung cancer. The CDR3 here is CVSKEQYAEAFF. CDR3 coding DNA: TGTGTCAGCAAGGAGCAGTACGCTGAAGCTTTCTTT.